These 20 T cell receptor beta chains came from one sample sequenced in a study of identical twins. TCRdb fed the 5' RACE reads into MiXCR, producing one record per CDR3 protein. The sample lists hundreds of thousands of distinct CDR3 sequences; 9% to 15% were seen once. These data are also associated with another study on yellow fever vaccine responses in identical twins.

Sequencing was carried out using CD8+ T cells sorted from blood. The receptors derive from a woman aged 18-30 years in good health.

This sequence joins TRBV28 and TRBJ2-1, with 8 positions matching TRBD1. V shed 1 base, J shed 3 bases, and the junction held 5 bases outside the gene matches. Per germline, CDR1 MDHEN and CDR2 SYDVKM. CDR3 length equals 16 residues. CDR3 protein: CASSLFPTGVYNEQFF. CDR3 DNA: TGTGCCAGCAGTTTATTTCCGACAGGGGTCTACAATGAGCAGTTCTTC.

The CDR3 nucleotides are TGTGCCAGCAGTATCAATAGCGGGAGGGCCCTCACAGATACGCAGTATTTT. Its translation: CASSINSGRALTDTQYF. The chain links TRBV27 to TRBJ2-3, with 11 bases aligning to TRBD2. Germline-derived CDR1 and CDR2 are MNHEY and SMNVEV (reference sequence). The V gene end was trimmed by 5 bases and the J gene end by 2 bases; junction bases not matched to a gene: 9. There are 17 residues in the CDR3.

This sequence joins TRBV15 and TRBJ2-7, with D tentatively TRBD1 or TRBD2 (5 bases each). The V end was cut by 0 bases, the J end by 1 base, with 13 bases between. This CDR3 has 16 residues. CDR1 is LNHNV, CDR2 YYDKDF, per germline (reference sequence). CDR3 DNA sequence: TGTGCCACCAGCAGAGATGGGGCAGGGAGTTCCTACGAGCAGTACTTC. Its translation is CATSRDGAGSSYEQYF.

The sample holds many counts of this clonotype. The chain recombines TRBV7-8 with TRBJ2-1, with D maybe TRBD2 (5 bases). From germline, CDR1 is SGHVS and CDR2 FQNEAQ. V was cut by 4 bases and J by 12 bases, with 13 bases left in between. The CDR3 is made up of 12 amino acids. The CDR3 protein is CASSYSATGQFF. Here the CDR3 DNA reads TGTGCCAGCAGCTATAGCGCCACGGGGCAGTTCTTC.

This clonotype has just a few counts. The rearrangement links TRBV24-1 to TRBJ2-5, with 10 bases that match TRBD2. The CDR3 length is 15 residues. Per germline, CDR1 KGHDR and CDR2 SFDVKD. J gave up 5 bases and V 6 bases, and 8 bases lay outside the gene matches. The CDR3, as DNA: TGTGCCACCAGTACTCCTAGCGGGAGAAAGGAGACCCAGTACTTC. Its protein is CATSTPSGRKETQYF.

This clonotype has a handful of counts. The chain employs TRBV20-1 and TRBJ2-5; 9 positions agree with TRBD2. The V segment lost 3 bases and the J segment 2 bases; nucleotides outside the gene matches: 10. There are 16 residues in the CDR3. In germline, CDR1 is DFQATT, CDR2 SNEGSKA (reference sequence). This chain's CDR3 is CSASVREGPKQETQYF. The CDR3 DNA follows: TGCAGTGCTAGTGTGCGGGAGGGCCCGAAGCAAGAGACCCAGTACTTC.

This chain joins TRBV7-9 and TRBJ1-2; D unclear. The germline gives CDR1 SEHNR, CDR2 FQNEAQ (reference sequence). V was cut by 3 bases and J by 4 bases, with 15 bases left in between. The CDR3 is made up of 15 amino acids. The CDR3 DNA reads as TGTGCCAGCAGCTTTTCTTCGGGGAACGGCTATGGCTACACCTTC. It translates to CASSFSSGNGYGYTF.

The chain has TRBV3-1 and TRBJ2-1; the D gene is possibly TRBD1 (6 bases). V gave up 0 bases and J gave up 0 bases, with 15 bases separating them. The CDR3 sequence is 18 residues long. The germline gives CDR1 LGHDT, CDR2 YNNKEL (reference sequence). The CDR3 here is CASSQEADRWSSYNEQFF. CDR3 DNA sequence: TGTGCCAGCAGCCAAGAGGCCGACAGGTGGAGCTCCTACAATGAGCAGTTCTTC.

This clonotype occurred a few times. The V and J genes are TRBV9 and TRBJ2-2; D is possibly TRBD1 (5 bases). The CDR3 is 14 residues long. Germline V gives CDR1 SGDLS, CDR2 YYNGEE. The V end was cut by 2 bases, the J end by 2 bases, with 7 bases between. The CDR3 DNA follows: TGTGCCAGCAGCGTTACAGGAAACACCGGGGAGCTGTTTTTT. Protein product: CASSVTGNTGELFF.

The V call is TRBV20-1, the J call TRBJ2-7; 9 positions agree with TRBD2. This CDR3 is 19 amino acids long. V lost 3 bases, J lost 0 bases, and 18 bases stayed unmatched. The germline V gene has CDR1 DFQATT and CDR2 SNEGSKA (reference sequence). CDR3 in DNA: TGCAGTGCTAGTGTTCTCCCGGGACTAGCAGTATTGAGCTCCTACGAGCAGTACTTC. It yields the protein CSASVLPGLAVLSSYEQYF.

This clonotype was picked up a small number of times. This chain links TRBV4-1 with TRBJ1-2; no definite D call. This CDR3 is 16 amino acids long. V was cut by 0 bases and J by 1 base, with 12 bases left in between. Germline assignment: CDR1 MGHRA and CDR2 YSYEKL. In DNA, the CDR3 is TGCGCCAGCAGCCAAGAATGGGAAGGATTTAACTATGGCTACACCTTC. As protein: CASSQEWEGFNYGYTF.

This clonotype was seen a handful of times. The chain is built from TRBV6-5 and TRBJ2-1; D is unresolved. This CDR3 spans 14 amino acids. From germline, CDR1 is MNHEY and CDR2 SVGAGI. Trimming took 1 base from V and 3 from J, leaving 7 bases between them. DNA of the CDR3: TGTGCCAGCAGTTACTTGGCAGACTACAATGAGCAGTTCTTC. Amino acids: CASSYLADYNEQFF.

This chain joins TRBV24-1 and TRBJ2-6; no clear D gene. V gave up 3 bases and J gave up 3 bases, with 11 bases separating them. CDR1 KGHDR and CDR2 SFDVKD come from the germline V gene. CDR3 length: 16 residues. The CDR3 DNA is TGTGCCACCAGTGATCGCCTGCATAGTGGGGCCAACGTCCTGACTTTC. It encodes CATSDRLHSGANVLTF.

This clonotype was seen a few times. The chain links TRBV11-2 to TRBJ2-5; 15 bases map to TRBD2. The germline V gene has CDR1 SGHAT and CDR2 FQNNGV. V trimming: 5 bases; J trimming: 5 bases; junction bases outside the gene matches: 6. The CDR3 is 16 amino acids. The CDR3 reads CASSQGLAGGGETQYF. In DNA, the CDR3 is TGTGCCAGCAGCCAGGGACTAGCGGGAGGTGGGGAGACCCAGTACTTC.

The CDR3 is CSARDRGHEQYV. The DNA of the CDR3 is TGCAGTGCTAGGGACAGGGGTCACGAGCAGTACGTC. The rearrangement uses TRBV20-1 and TRBJ2-7; 9 positions agree with TRBD1. Trimming took 3 bases from V and 5 from J; bases not matched to a gene: 2. This CDR3 spans 12 amino acids. Germline V gene lookup returns CDR1 DFQATT and CDR2 SNEGSKA (reference sequence).

The chain combines TRBV11-2 with TRBJ2-5, with 9 bases matching TRBD1. Looked up from germline, CDR1 is SGHAT and CDR2 is FQNNGV. The CDR3 loop spans 16 amino acids. V dropped 6 bases and J dropped 2; count of bases not matched to a gene: 10. The CDR3 DNA reads TGTGCCAGCAGAACCGGGACAGGGTACCCTCAAGAGACCCAGTACTTC. Encoded protein: CASRTGTGYPQETQYF. Filled out from reference TRBV11-2 and TRBJ2-5, the complete variable domain reads EAGVAQSPRYKIIEKRQSVAFWCNPISGHATLYWYQQILGQGPKLLIQFQNNGVVDDSQLPKDRFSAERLKGVDSTLKIQPAKLEDSAVYLCASRTGTGYPQETQYFGPGTRLLVL.

This clonotype was counted many times. CDR3 protein: CASSLGRDYEQYV. As DNA, the CDR3 is TGTGCCAGCAGTTTAGGGCGAGACTACGAGCAGTACGTC. The chain has TRBV12-3 or TRBV12-4 and TRBJ2-7, with D unclear. The CDR3 extends over 13 amino acids. Trimming pared 1 base from V and 3 bases from J, leaving 7 bases between.

This clonotype has just a few counts. The chain uses TRBV12-3 or TRBV12-4 and TRBJ2-1, with 11 bases lining up with TRBD1. The length of the CDR3 is 16 residues. With 6 bases clipped from V and 8 bases from J, the junction kept 12 bases outside the gene matches. The CDR3 loop is CASRNNRDRGLDEQFF. The CDR3 DNA is TGTGCCAGCAGGAACAACCGGGACAGGGGGTTGGATGAGCAGTTCTTC.

This clonotype was recorded a few times. The chain has TRBV5-6 and TRBJ2-1, with D possibly being TRBD1 or TRBD2 (5 bases each). Deletions cut 0 bases from V and 7 bases from J, with 17 bases between. The germline gives CDR1 SGHDT, CDR2 YYEEEE. The CDR3 is made up of 16 amino acids. CDR3 sequence (DNA): TGTGCCAGCAGCTTGGCTACTAGGGGCAGGTGGAATGAGCAGTTCTTC. Its protein product is CASSLATRGRWNEQFF.

Ten or more counts support this clonotype. The chain couples TRBV4-1 to TRBJ2-1; D is tentatively TRBD1 or TRBD2 (7 bases each). With 5 bases removed from V and 8 bases from J, the gap between germline ends came to 19 bases. This CDR3 region has 15 residues. CDR1 and CDR2 from the germline V gene are MGHRA and YSYEKL. CDR3 nucleotides: TGCGCCAGCAGCTTCCAGGGGGGGCGTCCGGATGAGCAGTTCTTC. This sequence encodes CASSFQGGRPDEQFF.